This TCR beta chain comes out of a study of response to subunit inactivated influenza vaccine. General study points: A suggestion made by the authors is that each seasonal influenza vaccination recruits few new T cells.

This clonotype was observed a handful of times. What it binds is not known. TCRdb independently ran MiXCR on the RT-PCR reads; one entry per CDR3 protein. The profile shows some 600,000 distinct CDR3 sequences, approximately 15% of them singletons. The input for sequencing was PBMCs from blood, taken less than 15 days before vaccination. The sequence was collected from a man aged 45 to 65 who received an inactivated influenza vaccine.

For the CDR3, the DNA is TGTGCCAGCAGCCTCACTTGGGGAGGGCCCCCGAACACCGGGGAGCTGTTTTTT. Its translation: CASSLTWGGPPNTGELFF. This chain connects TRBV28 to TRBJ2-2; 7 bases fit TRBD2. Unmatched junction bases numbered 13, after V lost 6 bases and J lost 0 bases. This CDR3 has 18 amino acids. The V gene's germline CDR1 is MDHEN and CDR2 SYDVKM.